The next 15 T cell receptor beta chains were all read from a single sample in a study of response to subunit inactivated influenza vaccine. A single record per CDR3 protein comes from TCRdb applying MiXCR to the RT-PCR reads. Of under 200,000 distinct CDR3 sequences listed, over 8.5% are singletons. Specimen: CD8+ T cells sorted from PBMCs, collected around 25 months after vaccination. Source of these receptors: a man aged 45-69 years who received an inactivated influenza vaccine.

The rearrangement links TRBV4-3 to TRBJ2-7; 9 nucleotides line up with TRBD2. The J segment lost 2 bases and the V segment lost 0 bases, leaving 11 bases of the junction unmatched. The germline CDR1 and CDR2 sequences are LGHNA and YSLEER. The CDR3 contains 18 residues. CDR3 region: CASSQDGRGRAGTYEQYF. As DNA, the CDR3 is TGCGCCAGCAGCCAAGATGGTCGCGGGAGGGCCGGAACCTACGAGCAGTACTTC.

The gene calls are TRBV6-1 and TRBJ1-1; no definite D call. The germline V gene has CDR1 MNHNS and CDR2 SASEGT. V lost 4 bases and J lost 2, with 11 bases in between. The CDR3 contains 14 residues. The CDR3 loop is CASSGREINTEAFF. The DNA for the CDR3 is TGTGCCAGCAGTGGTCGAGAGATAAACACTGAAGCTTTCTTT.

In this sample, this clonotype turned up a few times. V is TRBV7-9 and J is TRBJ2-3; D gene unclear. The germline CDR1 and CDR2 sequences are SEHNR and FQNEAQ (reference sequence). There are 13 residues in the CDR3. V lost 8 bases and J lost 11, with 20 bases in between. CDR3 amino acids: CASLTEDGSGQYF. CDR3 DNA: TGTGCCAGCTTAACCGAGGACGGTTCGGGGCAGTATTTT.

V usage is TRBV15 and J usage is TRBJ2-7; D unclear. V lost 5 bases and J lost 2, with 10 bases in between. This CDR3 is 13 amino acids long. Germline V lookup: CDR1 LNHNV, CDR2 YYDKDF (reference sequence). The CDR3 sequence: CATSARNPYEQYF. CDR3 bases: TGTGCCACCAGCGCCAGAAACCCCTACGAGCAGTACTTC.

This clonotype is judged medium-sized. The chain has TRBV7-8 and TRBJ2-2, with 12 bases fitting TRBD1. The ends lost 4 bases at V and 4 bases at J; junction bases unmatched: 16. The CDR3 consists of 20 residues. Germline V gene lookup returns CDR1 SGHVS and CDR2 FQNEAQ. CDR3 coding DNA: TGTGCCAGCAGCTGGAGGTTTGGGACAGGGGGCGAGTACGGCACCGGGGAGCTGTTTTTT. This encodes CASSWRFGTGGEYGTGELFF.

The table lists this clonotype with a few counts. The CDR3 spells CSARSGHEQYF. In DNA form, the CDR3 reads TGCAGTGCTAGGTCGGGCCACGAGCAGTACTTC. The chain uses TRBV20-1 and TRBJ2-7; D is undetermined. This CDR3 comprises 11 residues. The ends were cut back, 3 bases at V and 5 bases at J, with 8 bases in the middle. Germline CDR1 DFQATT, CDR2 SNEGSKA (reference sequence).

This clonotype came up many times. The chain couples TRBV10-3 to TRBJ2-3, with 10 nucleotides matching TRBD2. The length of the CDR3 is 17 residues. Per germline, CDR1 ENHRY and CDR2 SYGVKD. The V and J ends lost 4 bases and 1 base, in that order; junction bases with no gene match: 8. CDR3 protein: CAISVPRLAGGTDTQYF. The DNA for the CDR3 is TGTGCCATCAGTGTCCCCCGGCTAGCGGGGGGCACAGATACGCAGTATTTT.

The DNA for the CDR3 is TGCGCCAGCAGCTTGGTAATAGCGGGAGCCTACGAGCAGTACTTC. This sequence encodes CASSLVIAGAYEQYF. V usage is TRBV5-1 and J usage is TRBJ2-7; the match to TRBD2 covers 9 bases. This CDR3 has 15 residues. With V trimmed by 0 bases and J by 2 bases, 3 bases remained unmatched. Looked up from germline, CDR1 is SGHRS and CDR2 is YFSETQ.

In this sample, this clonotype turned up a few times. The rearrangement uses TRBV7-6 and TRBJ2-7; TRBD1 matches 11 bases. The CDR3 has 14 amino acids. Unmatched junction bases numbered 4, after V lost 4 bases and J lost 5 bases. Germline V CDR1 and CDR2: SGHVS, FNYEAQ. CDR3 sequence reads: CASSSGQGANEQYF. In DNA, the CDR3 is TGTGCCAGCAGCTCAGGACAGGGGGCTAACGAGCAGTACTTC.

This clonotype came up many times. V gene TRBV28 combines with J gene TRBJ2-5; tentatively, D is TRBD1 or TRBD2 (5 bases each). This CDR3 region has 16 residues. Germline CDR1 reads MDHEN; CDR2 reads SYDVKM. Between the trimmed V and J ends, which lost 4 bases and 0 bases, there was a span of 15 bases. The CDR3 bases are TGTGCCAGCAGTTCGCCGGGACGGAGGTACCAAGAGACCCAGTACTTC. Translation gives CASSSPGRRYQETQYF.

The chain couples TRBV25-1 to TRBJ2-5; 15 bases are shared with TRBD2. V was clipped by 3 bases and J by 1 base; unmatched bases: 9. Germline CDR1 MGHDK, CDR2 SYGVNS. This CDR3 comprises 19 residues. In DNA form, the CDR3 reads TGTGCCAGCAGTGACCCCACCCCGGGACTAGCGGGGGGCCAAGAGACCCAGTACTTC. This codes for CASSDPTPGLAGGQETQYF.

The V gene is TRBV20-1, the J gene TRBJ2-7; no firm D call. CDR3 length equals 12 residues. Per the germline V gene, CDR1 is DFQATT and CDR2 is SNEGSKA (reference sequence). V was cut by 6 bases and J by 5 bases, with 14 bases left in between. CDR3 region: CSAGPSLNEQYF. The CDR3 DNA sequence: TGCAGTGCCGGCCCATCCCTGAACGAGCAGTACTTC.

The chain has TRBV29-1 and TRBJ2-7; D gene uncertain. Germline V gene lookup returns CDR1 SQVTM and CDR2 ANQGSEA. The CDR3 length is 16 residues. The V end was cut by 3 bases, the J end by 2 bases, with 20 bases between. The CDR3 is CSVDGVSQILPYEQYF. For the CDR3, the DNA is TGCAGCGTTGATGGGGTCTCCCAAATTTTACCCTACGAGCAGTACTTC.

This clonotype was picked up a small number of times. The rearrangement uses TRBV20-1 and TRBJ1-4, with D unclear. The length of the CDR3 is 14 residues. Germline V gene lookup returns CDR1 DFQATT and CDR2 SNEGSKA (reference sequence). V was cut by 3 bases and J by 7 bases, with 15 bases left in between. In DNA form, the CDR3 reads TGCAGTGCTAGGCCCAGAGGGTATATTGAAAAACTGTTTTTT. Protein sequence: CSARPRGYIEKLFF.

This clonotype was seen more than once but under ten times. The rearrangement links TRBV4-1 to TRBJ2-7, with a weak D call TRBD1 (5 bases). The germline V gene encodes CDR1 MGHRA and CDR2 YSYEKL. The V and J ends lost 1 base and 6 bases respectively, with 13 bases between them. The CDR3 spans 14 residues. In nucleotides, the CDR3 is TGCGCCAGCAGCCAAGGTCCGACAGCAGGCGAGCAGTACTTC. This gives the protein CASSQGPTAGEQYF.